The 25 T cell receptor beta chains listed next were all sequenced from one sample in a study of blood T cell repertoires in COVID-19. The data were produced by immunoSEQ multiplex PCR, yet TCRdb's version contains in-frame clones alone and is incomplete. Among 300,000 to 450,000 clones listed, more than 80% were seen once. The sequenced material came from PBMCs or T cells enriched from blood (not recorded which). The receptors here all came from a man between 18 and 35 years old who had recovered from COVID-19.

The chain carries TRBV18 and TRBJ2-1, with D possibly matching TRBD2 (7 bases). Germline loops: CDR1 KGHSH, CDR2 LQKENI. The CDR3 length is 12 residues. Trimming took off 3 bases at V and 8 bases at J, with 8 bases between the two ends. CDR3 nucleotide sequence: TGTGCCAGCTCACCGGGGGGGCATGAGCAGTTCTTC. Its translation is CASSPGGHEQFF.

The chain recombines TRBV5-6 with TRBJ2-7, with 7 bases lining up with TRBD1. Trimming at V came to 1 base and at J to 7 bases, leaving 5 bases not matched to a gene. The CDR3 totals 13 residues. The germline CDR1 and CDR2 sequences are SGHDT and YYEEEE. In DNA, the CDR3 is TGTGCCAGCAGCTTGTCGACAGGGCGAGAGCAGTACTTC. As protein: CASSLSTGREQYF.

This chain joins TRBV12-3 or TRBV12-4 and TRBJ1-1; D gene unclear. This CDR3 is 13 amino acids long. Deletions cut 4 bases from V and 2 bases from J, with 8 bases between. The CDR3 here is CASSYGTNTEAFF. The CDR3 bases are TGTGCCAGCAGTTACGGTACCAACACTGAAGCTTTCTTT.

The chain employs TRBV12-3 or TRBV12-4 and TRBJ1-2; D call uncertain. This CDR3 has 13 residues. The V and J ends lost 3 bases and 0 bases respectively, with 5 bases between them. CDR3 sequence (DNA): TGTGCCAGCAGTTTGGCCCCTAACTATGGCTACACCTTC. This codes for CASSLAPNYGYTF.

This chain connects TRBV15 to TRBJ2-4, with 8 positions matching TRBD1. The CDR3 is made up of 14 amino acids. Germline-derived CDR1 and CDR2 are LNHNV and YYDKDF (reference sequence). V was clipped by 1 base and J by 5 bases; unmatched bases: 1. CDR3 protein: CATSRGDRQNIQYF. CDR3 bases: TGTGCCACCAGCAGAGGGGACAGGCAAAACATTCAGTACTTC.

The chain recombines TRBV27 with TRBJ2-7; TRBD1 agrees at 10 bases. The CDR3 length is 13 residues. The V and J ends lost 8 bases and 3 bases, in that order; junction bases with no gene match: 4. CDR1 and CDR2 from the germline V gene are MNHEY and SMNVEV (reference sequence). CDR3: CASGRTGGYEQYF. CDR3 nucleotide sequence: TGTGCCAGCGGCCGGACAGGGGGCTACGAGCAGTACTTC.

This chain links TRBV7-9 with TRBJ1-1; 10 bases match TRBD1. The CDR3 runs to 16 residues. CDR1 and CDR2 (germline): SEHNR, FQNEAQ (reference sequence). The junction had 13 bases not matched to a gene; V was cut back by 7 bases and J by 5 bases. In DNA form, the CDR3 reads TGTGCCAGCACCCATACCGGGACAGGGGAAGGAACTGAAGCTTTCTTT. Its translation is CASTHTGTGEGTEAFF.

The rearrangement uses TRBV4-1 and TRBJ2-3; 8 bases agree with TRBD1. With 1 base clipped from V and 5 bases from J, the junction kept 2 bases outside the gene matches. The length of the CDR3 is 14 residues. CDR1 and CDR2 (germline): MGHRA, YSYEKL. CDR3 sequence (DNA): TGCGCCAGCAGCCAAGGGGACAGGAGAGATACGCAGTATTTT. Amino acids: CASSQGDRRDTQYF.

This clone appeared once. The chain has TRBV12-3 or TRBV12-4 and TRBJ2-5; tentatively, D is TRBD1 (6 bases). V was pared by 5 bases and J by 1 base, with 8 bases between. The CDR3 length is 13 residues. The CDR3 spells CASSNRAQETQYF. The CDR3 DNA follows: TGTGCCAGCAGTAACAGGGCCCAAGAGACCCAGTACTTC.

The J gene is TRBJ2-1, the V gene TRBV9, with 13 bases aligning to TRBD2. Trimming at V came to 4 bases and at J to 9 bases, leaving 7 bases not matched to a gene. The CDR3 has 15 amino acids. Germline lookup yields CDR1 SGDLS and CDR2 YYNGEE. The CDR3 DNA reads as TGTGCCAGCAGCTTAAGACTAGCGGGAGGTGGTGAGCAGTTCTTC. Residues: CASSLRLAGGGEQFF.

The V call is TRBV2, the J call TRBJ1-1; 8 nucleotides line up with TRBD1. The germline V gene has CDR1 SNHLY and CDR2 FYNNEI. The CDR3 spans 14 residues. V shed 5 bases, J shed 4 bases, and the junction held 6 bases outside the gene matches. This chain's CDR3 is CASSWTGRSTEAFF. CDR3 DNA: TGTGCCAGCAGTTGGACAGGGCGGAGCACTGAAGCTTTCTTT.

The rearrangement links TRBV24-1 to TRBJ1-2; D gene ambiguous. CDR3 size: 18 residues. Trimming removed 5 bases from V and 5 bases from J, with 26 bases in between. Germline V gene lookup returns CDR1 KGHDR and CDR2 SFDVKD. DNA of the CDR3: TGTGCCACCAGTGCCTCACTTGAGGCACACTATTTTGTATATGGCTACACCTTC. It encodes CATSASLEAHYFVYGYTF.

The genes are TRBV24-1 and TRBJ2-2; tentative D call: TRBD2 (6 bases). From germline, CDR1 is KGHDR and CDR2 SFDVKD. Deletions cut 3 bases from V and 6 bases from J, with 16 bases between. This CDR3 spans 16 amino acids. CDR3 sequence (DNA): TGTGCCACCAGTGATCCACTCACTAGCTTGTCCGGGGAGCTGTTTTTT. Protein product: CATSDPLTSLSGELFF.

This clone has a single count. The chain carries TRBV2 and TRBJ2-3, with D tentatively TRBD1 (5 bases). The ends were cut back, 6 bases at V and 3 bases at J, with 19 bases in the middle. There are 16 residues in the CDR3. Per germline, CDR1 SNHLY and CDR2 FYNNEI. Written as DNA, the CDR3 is TGTGCCAGCAGGCAAGATGTAGGGGTTGGAACAGATACGCAGTATTTT. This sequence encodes CASRQDVGVGTDTQYF.

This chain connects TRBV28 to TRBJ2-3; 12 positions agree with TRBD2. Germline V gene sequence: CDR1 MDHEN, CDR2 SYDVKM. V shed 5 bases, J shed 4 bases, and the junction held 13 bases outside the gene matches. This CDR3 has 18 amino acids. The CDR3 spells CASSGLAGRAKVADTQYF. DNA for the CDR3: TGTGCCAGCAGTGGACTAGCGGGAAGGGCTAAAGTGGCAGATACGCAGTATTTT.

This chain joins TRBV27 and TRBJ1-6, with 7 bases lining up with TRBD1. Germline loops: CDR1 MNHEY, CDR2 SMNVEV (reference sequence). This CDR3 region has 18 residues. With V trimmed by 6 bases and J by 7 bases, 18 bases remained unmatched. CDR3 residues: CASRGRQGGLLENSPLHF. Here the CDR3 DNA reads TGTGCCAGCAGGGGCCGACAGGGTGGGTTATTGGAGAATTCACCCCTCCACTTT.

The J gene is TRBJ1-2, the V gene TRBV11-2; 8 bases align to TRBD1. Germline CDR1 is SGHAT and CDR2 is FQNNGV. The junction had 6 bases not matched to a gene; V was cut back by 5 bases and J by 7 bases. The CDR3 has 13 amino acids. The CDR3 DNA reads TGTGCCAGCAGCCCGGACAGGGTTGGTGGCTACACCTTC. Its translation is CASSPDRVGGYTF.

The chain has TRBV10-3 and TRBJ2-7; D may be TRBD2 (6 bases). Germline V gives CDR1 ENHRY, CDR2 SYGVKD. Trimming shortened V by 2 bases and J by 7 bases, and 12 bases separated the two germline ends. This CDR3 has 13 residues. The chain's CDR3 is CAISEREPAEQYF. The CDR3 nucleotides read TGTGCCATCAGTGAGCGGGAGCCAGCAGAGCAGTACTTC.

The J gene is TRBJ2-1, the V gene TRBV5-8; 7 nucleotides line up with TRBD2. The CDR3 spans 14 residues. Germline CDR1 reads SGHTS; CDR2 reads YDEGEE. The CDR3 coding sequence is TGTGCTTCTTCCTGGGGGGGAGCGGGTAATGAGCAGTTCTTC. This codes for CASSWGGAGNEQFF.

The DNA for the CDR3 is TGTGCCAGCAGCTTAGAGACAGGGAATAATAATTCACCCCTCCACTTT. Encoded protein: CASSLETGNNNSPLHF. The gene calls are TRBV7-6 and TRBJ1-6, with 7 bases aligning to TRBD1. CDR1 is SGHVS, CDR2 FNYEAQ, per germline. The CDR3 sequence is 16 residues long. J was trimmed by 5 bases and V by 1 base; bases with no gene match: 5.

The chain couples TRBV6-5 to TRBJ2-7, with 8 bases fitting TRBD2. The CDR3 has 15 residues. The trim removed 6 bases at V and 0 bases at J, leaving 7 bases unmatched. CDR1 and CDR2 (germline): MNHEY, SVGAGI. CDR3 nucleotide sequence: TGTGCCAGCAGAGATTTAGCGGGGCTCTCCTACGAGCAGTACTTC. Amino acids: CASRDLAGLSYEQYF.

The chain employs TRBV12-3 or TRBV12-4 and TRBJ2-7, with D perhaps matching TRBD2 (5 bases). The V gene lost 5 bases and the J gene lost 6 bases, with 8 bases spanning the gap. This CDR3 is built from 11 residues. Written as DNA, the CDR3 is TGTGCCAGCAGTCGGGGTGGCGAGCAGTACTTC. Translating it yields CASSRGGEQYF.

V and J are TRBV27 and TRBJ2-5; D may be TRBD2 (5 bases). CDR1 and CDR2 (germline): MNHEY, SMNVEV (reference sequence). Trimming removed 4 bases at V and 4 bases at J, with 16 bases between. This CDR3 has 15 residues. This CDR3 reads CASSSLLALGETQYF. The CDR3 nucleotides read TGTGCCAGCAGTTCCCTCCTAGCCCTGGGAGAGACCCAGTACTTC.

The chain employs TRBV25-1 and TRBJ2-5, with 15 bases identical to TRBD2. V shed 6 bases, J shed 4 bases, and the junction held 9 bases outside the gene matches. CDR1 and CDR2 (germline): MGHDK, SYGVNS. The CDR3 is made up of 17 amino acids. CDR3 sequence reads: CASSPGTSGGQVETQYF. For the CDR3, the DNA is TGTGCCAGCAGCCCCGGGACTAGCGGGGGGCAGGTAGAGACCCAGTACTTC. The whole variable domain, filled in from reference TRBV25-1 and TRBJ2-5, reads EADIYQTPRYLVIGTGKKITLECSQTMGHDKMYWYQQDPGMELHLIHYSYGVNSTEKGDLSSESTVSRIRTEHFPLTLESARPSHTSQYLCASSPGTSGGQVETQYFGPGTRLLVL.

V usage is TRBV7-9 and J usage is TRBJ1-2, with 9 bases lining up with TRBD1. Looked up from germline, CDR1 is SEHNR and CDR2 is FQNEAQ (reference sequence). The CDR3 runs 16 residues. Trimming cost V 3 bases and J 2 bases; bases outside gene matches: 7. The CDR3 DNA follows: TGTGCCAGCAGCTTGGGCGGGGGACAGGGAAACTATGGCTACACCTTC. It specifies CASSLGGGQGNYGYTF. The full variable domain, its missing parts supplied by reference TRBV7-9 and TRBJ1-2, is DTGVSQNPRHKITKRGQNVTFRCDPISEHNRLYWYRQTLGQGPEFLTYFQNEAQLEKSRLLSDRFSAERPKGSFSTLEIQRTEQGDSAMYLCASSLGGGQGNYGYTFGSGTRLTVV.